This T cell receptor beta chain was sequenced in a study of T cell changes during pregnancy in multiple sclerosis. Germline assignment: CDR1 LNHDA and CDR2 SQIVND (reference sequence). Trimming shortened V by 7 bases and J by 7 bases, and 14 bases separated the two germline ends. This CDR3 has 13 amino acids. Clones were sequenced by immunoSEQ multiplex PCR, and TCRdb holds only the in-frame ones, with some missing. In the table there are about 59,000 clones, roughly 92% of which are singletons. The specimen was CD8+ T cells from peripheral blood mononuclear cells, collected in the third trimester of pregnancy. The V gene is TRBV19, the J gene TRBJ2-1; D unclear. The TCR was taken from a female donor with multiple sclerosis, enrolled in a pregnancy study. Written as DNA, the CDR3 is TGTGCCAGTACGGAGCGATTGGTGAATGAGCAGTTCTTC. It is translated as CASTERLVNEQFF.